This entry lists 12 T cell receptor beta chains sequenced from one sample in a study of long-term antiretroviral therapy in people with HIV. Researchers ran immunoSEQ v3.0 at survey level. Clones were sequenced by immunoSEQ multiplex PCR, and TCRdb holds only the in-frame ones, with some missing. The profile covers approximately 9,700 clones, with over 70% appearing a single time and 20% to 25% taken by the ten largest. The source was unsorted PBMCs, collected 1.8 years before starting antiretroviral therapy. All receptors come from a man aged 40-49 years with HIV.

The chain is built from TRBV5-6 and TRBJ1-2; D not certain. Germline CDR1 and CDR2: SGHDT and YYEEEE. The CDR3 loop spans 14 amino acids. Trimming removed 1 base at V and 7 bases at J, with 14 bases between. The DNA for the CDR3 is TGTGCCAGCAGCTTGAAGGGAGGAGGATCTGGCTACACCTTC. It is translated as CASSLKGGGSGYTF. Looking up the rest from reference TRBV5-6 and TRBJ1-2 gives the full variable domain: DAGVTQSPTHLIKTRGQQVTLRCSPKSGHDTVSWYQQALGQGPQFIFQYYEEEERQRGNFPDRFSGHQFPNYSSELNVNALLLGDSALYLCASSLKGGGSGYTFGSGTRLTVV.

The J gene is TRBJ2-1, the V gene TRBV5-1; TRBD2 aligns across 7 bases. Germline trimming cut 3 bases from V and 7 bases from J; bases unmatched to any gene: 7. The CDR3 consists of 14 residues. Germline CDR1 and CDR2: SGHRS and YFSETQ. The CDR3 nucleotides read TGCGCCAGCAGCTCAGGGTCCGGGGGGAATGAGCAGTTCTTC. Translation gives CASSSGSGGNEQFF.

This chain connects TRBV27 to TRBJ1-4; a weak D match, TRBD1 (5 bases). CDR1 is MNHEY, CDR2 SMNVEV, per germline (reference sequence). Trimming left V 5 bases short and J 4 bases short, with 8 bases between. CDR3 length: 13 amino acids. The chain's CDR3 is CASSRQFNEKLFF. In nucleotides, the CDR3 is TGTGCCAGCAGTCGACAGTTTAATGAAAAACTGTTTTTT.

The chain employs TRBV14 and TRBJ2-5; D is unclear. The CDR3 totals 13 residues. The ends were cut back, 6 bases at V and 3 bases at J, with 11 bases in the middle. The V gene's germline CDR1 is SGHDN and CDR2 FVKESK. CDR3 DNA: TGTGCCAGCAGGATGACATGGGAAGAGACCCAGTACTTC. Translating it yields CASRMTWEETQYF. The complete variable domain, with remaining parts taken from reference TRBV14 and TRBJ2-5, reads EAGVTQFPSHSVIEKGQTVTLRCDPISGHDNLYWYRRVMGKEIKFLLHFVKESKQDESGMPNNRFLAERTGGTYSTLKVQPAELEDSGVYFCASRMTWEETQYFGPGTRLLVL.

This chain joins TRBV7-9 and TRBJ2-7; D is possibly TRBD1 or TRBD2 (5 bases each). Per germline, CDR1 SEHNR and CDR2 FQNEAQ (reference sequence). Trimming left V 1 base short and J 4 bases short, with 17 bases between. The CDR3 consists of 16 residues. CDR3 sequence reads: CASSLEGSVNPYEQYF. CDR3 DNA: TGTGCCAGCAGCTTAGAGGGGAGCGTAAACCCGTACGAGCAGTACTTC.

This chain links TRBV2 with TRBJ2-2; perhaps TRBD2 as D (6 bases). V was trimmed by 6 bases and J by 2 bases, leaving 13 bases between them. Germline V gives CDR1 SNHLY, CDR2 FYNNEI. The CDR3 is 15 amino acids. In DNA form, the CDR3 reads TGTGCCAGCAGGCCGGGACTCGGCAACACCGGGGAGCTGTTTTTT. Its protein is CASRPGLGNTGELFF.

The chain has TRBV5-1 and TRBJ1-2, with 7 bases fitting TRBD1. The CDR3 spans 15 residues. V was pared by 2 bases and J by 4 bases, with 8 bases of the junction left unmatched. Germline-derived CDR1 and CDR2 are SGHRS and YFSETQ. Here the CDR3 reads CASSFSGTATYGYTF. Written as DNA, the CDR3 is TGCGCCAGCAGCTTTTCGGGGACAGCCACCTATGGCTACACCTTC.

The gene calls are TRBV7-9 and TRBJ2-2; D possibly corresponds to TRBD1 (6 bases). The CDR3 contains 15 residues. V lost 5 bases and J lost 5, with 15 bases in between. Germline V gene data show CDR1 as SEHNR and CDR2 as FQNEAQ (reference sequence). The CDR3 reads CASSRTGMVTGELFF. The CDR3 DNA follows: TGTGCCAGCAGCCGTACAGGGATGGTAACCGGGGAGCTGTTTTTT.

The chain couples TRBV7-9 to TRBJ1-4; D might be TRBD1 (5 bases). The CDR3 is 14 residues long. Looked up from germline, CDR1 is SEHNR and CDR2 is FQNEAQ (reference sequence). The ends were cut back, 1 base at V and 8 bases at J, with 11 bases in the middle. CDR3 in DNA: TGTGCCAGCAGCTTAGGGGCAGGGTCCGAAAAACTGTTTTTT. Translating it yields CASSLGAGSEKLFF.

The rearrangement joins TRBV27 to TRBJ2-6, with TRBD2 matching 8 bases. Losses at the gene ends were 1 base for V and 0 bases for J; bases not matched to a gene: 8. The length of the CDR3 is 19 residues. Per the germline V gene, CDR1 is MNHEY and CDR2 is SMNVEV (reference sequence). CDR3 residues: CASSLWGGGQSSGANVLTF. In DNA, the CDR3 is TGTGCCAGCAGTTTATGGGGCGGGGGGCAGAGCTCTGGGGCCAACGTCCTGACTTTC.

V gene TRBV7-3 combines with J gene TRBJ1-2; 10 bases map to TRBD1. V gave up 0 bases and J gave up 5 bases; unmatched junction bases: 3. This CDR3 has 15 amino acids. The germline V gene encodes CDR1 SGHTA and CDR2 FQGTGA. The chain's CDR3 is CASSLTGGQGYGYTF. CDR3 nucleotides: TGTGCCAGCAGCTTAACAGGGGGACAGGGGTATGGCTACACCTTC.

The chain couples TRBV5-1 to TRBJ1-1, with D perhaps TRBD1 (5 bases). Germline V gene sequence: CDR1 SGHRS, CDR2 YFSETQ. This CDR3 is 13 amino acids long. Trimming stripped 3 bases from V and 2 bases from J, with 8 bases between. The CDR3 here is CASSSGSNTEAFF. The CDR3 nucleotides are TGCGCCAGCAGCTCAGGGTCTAACACTGAAGCTTTCTTT.